These 3 T cell receptor beta chains originate from one sample sequenced in a study of T cell responses to AZD1222 COVID-19 vaccine. Using immunoSEQ multiplex PCR, the repertoire was profiled, and TCRdb retains in-frame clones only, with some absent. This sample yields around 140,000 clones, of which approximately 92% are seen a single time; roughly 1.8% belongs to the top ten. The starting material was peripheral blood, obtained on day 0 of AZD1222 vaccination. The receptors derive from an adult in good health.

The V gene is TRBV10-2, the J gene TRBJ2-1, with 7 positions matching TRBD2. Germline assignment: CDR1 WSHSY and CDR2 SAAADI. V trimming: 6 bases; J trimming: 4 bases; junction bases outside the gene matches: 15. The CDR3 extends over 17 amino acids. The CDR3 here is CASRFPQRASGYNEQFF. CDR3 DNA: TGCGCCAGCAGGTTCCCCCAGAGGGCTAGCGGTTACAATGAGCAGTTCTTC.

V and J are TRBV5-1 and TRBJ1-2; D is uncertain. Trimming cost V 2 bases and J 4 bases, with 12 bases left between them. Per germline, CDR1 SGHRS and CDR2 YFSETQ. The CDR3 loop spans 14 amino acids. CDR3 DNA: TGCGCCAGCAGCTTAGAGGGAATGTCCTATGGCTACACCTTC. As protein: CASSLEGMSYGYTF.

The chain recombines TRBV7-2 with TRBJ2-3, with TRBD2 matching 9 bases. The trim removed 5 bases at V and 2 bases at J, leaving 11 bases unmatched. The CDR3 has 17 residues. Germline assignment: CDR1 SGHTA and CDR2 FQGNSA. The CDR3 bases are TGTGCCAGCAGCCCCAACCTTCTAGCGGGGTACACAGATACGCAGTATTTT. This sequence encodes CASSPNLLAGYTDTQYF. The full variable domain, completed using reference TRBV7-2 and TRBJ2-3, is GAGVSQSPSNKVTEKGKDVELRCDPISGHTALYWYRQSLGQGLEFLIYFQGNSAPDKSGLPSDRFSAERTGGSVSTLTIQRTQQEDSAVYLCASSPNLLAGYTDTQYFGPGTRLTVL.